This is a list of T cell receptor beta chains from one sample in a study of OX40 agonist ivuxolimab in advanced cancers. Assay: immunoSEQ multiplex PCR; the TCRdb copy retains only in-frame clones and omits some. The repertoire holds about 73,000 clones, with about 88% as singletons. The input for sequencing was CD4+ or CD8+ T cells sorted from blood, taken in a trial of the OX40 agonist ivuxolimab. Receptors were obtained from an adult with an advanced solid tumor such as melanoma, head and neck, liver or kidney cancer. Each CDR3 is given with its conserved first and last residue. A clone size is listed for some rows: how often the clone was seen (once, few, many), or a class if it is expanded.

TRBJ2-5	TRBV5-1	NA	CASSLALKQETQYF
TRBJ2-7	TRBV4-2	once	CASSQALAGTGFSYEQYF
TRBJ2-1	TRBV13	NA	CASSRGTGGFALNEQFF
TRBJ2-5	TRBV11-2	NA	CASSLARQREGLETQYF
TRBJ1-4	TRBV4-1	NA	CASSPRFGTNEKLFF
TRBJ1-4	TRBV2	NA	CASPRDEKLFF
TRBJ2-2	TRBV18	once	CASSYRDRDTGELFF
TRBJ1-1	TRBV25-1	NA	CASSESRPAMNTEAFF
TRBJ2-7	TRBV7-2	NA	CASSLAFGRGHEQYF
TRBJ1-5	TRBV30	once	CAWRESNQPQHF
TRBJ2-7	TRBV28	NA	CASSRLQYEQYF
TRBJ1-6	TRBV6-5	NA	CASSYVQSSYNSPLHF
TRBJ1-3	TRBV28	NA	CASRPRMGQWVGSGNTIYF
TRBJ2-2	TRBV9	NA	CASSETTAGELFF
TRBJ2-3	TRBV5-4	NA	CASSLPRQGGSTDTQYF
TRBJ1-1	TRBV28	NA	CASRAPANTEAFF
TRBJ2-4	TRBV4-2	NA	CASSHGLAGVGNIQYF
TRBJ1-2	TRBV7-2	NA	CASSLEQNYGYTF
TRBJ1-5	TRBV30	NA	CATAGQGGSQPQHF
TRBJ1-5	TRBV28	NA	CASRGQESNQPQHF
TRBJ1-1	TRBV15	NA	CATSRAGRGAGNTEAFF
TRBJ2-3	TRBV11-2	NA	CASSLDGGLDSRYF